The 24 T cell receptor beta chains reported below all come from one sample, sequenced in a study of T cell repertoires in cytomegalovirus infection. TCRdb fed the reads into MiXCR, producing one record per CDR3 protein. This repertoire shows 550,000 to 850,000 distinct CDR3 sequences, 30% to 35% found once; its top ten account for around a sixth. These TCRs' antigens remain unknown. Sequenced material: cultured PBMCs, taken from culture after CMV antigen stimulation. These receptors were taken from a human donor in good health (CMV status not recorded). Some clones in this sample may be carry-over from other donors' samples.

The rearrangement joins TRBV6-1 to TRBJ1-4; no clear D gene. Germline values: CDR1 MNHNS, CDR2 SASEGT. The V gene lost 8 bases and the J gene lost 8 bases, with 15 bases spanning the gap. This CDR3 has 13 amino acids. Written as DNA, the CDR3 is TGTGCCAGCCTCGGAGGGTTCGGGGAAAAACTGTTTTTT. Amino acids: CASLGGFGEKLFF.

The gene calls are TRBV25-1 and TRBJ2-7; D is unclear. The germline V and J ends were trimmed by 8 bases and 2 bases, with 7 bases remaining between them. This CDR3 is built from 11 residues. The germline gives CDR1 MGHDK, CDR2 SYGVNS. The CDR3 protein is CASLGPYEQYF. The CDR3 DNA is TGTGCCAGCCTAGGGCCCTACGAGCAGTACTTC.

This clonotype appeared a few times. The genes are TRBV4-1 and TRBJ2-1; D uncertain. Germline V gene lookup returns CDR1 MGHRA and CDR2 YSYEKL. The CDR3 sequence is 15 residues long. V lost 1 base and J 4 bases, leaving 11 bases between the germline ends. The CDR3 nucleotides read TGCGCCAGCAGCCAAGCCTGGCCCAAATACAATGAGCAGTTCTTC. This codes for CASSQAWPKYNEQFF.

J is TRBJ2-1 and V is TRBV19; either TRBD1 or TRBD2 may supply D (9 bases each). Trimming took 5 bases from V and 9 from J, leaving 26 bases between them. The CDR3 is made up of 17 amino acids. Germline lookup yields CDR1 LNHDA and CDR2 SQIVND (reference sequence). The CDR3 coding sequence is TGTGCCAGTAGTGAATACAGGGGGCGGGGGGGCTTCTTTGAGCAGTTCTTC. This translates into CASSEYRGRGGFFEQFF.

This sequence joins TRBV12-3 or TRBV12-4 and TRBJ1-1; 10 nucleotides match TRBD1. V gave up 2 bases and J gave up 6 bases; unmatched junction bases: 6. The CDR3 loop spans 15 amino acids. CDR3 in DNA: TGTGCCAGCAGTTTAAGGGGACAGGGGTGGGCTGAAGCTTTCTTT. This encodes CASSLRGQGWAEAFF.

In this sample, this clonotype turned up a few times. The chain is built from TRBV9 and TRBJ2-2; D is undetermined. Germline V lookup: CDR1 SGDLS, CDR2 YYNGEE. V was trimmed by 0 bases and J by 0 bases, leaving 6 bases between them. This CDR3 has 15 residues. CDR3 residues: CASSVAVPNTGELFF. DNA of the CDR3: TGTGCCAGCAGCGTAGCAGTGCCGAACACCGGGGAGCTGTTTTTT.

The CDR3 nucleotides read TGTGCCAGCAGCTTAGTGGACAGCCGGACCGCCTTCTTC. As protein: CASSLVDSRTAFF. The chain has TRBV7-2 and TRBJ2-1, with D perhaps TRBD1 (6 bases). Germline V gene sequence: CDR1 SGHTA, CDR2 FQGNSA. This CDR3 is built from 13 residues. V shed 1 base and J shed 16 bases, with 17 bases lying between them.

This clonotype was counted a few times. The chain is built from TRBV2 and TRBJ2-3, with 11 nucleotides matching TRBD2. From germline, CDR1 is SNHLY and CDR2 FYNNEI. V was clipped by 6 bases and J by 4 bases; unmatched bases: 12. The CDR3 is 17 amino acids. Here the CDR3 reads CASRTSTSGRGADTQYF. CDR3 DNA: TGTGCCAGCAGGACGTCAACTAGCGGGAGAGGGGCAGATACGCAGTATTTT.

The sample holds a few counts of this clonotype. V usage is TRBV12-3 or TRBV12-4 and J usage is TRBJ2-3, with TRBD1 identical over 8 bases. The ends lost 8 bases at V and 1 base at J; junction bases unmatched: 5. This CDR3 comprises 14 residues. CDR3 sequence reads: CASGGQVGTDTQYF. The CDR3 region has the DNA TGTGCCAGCGGGGGACAGGTGGGCACAGATACGCAGTATTTT.

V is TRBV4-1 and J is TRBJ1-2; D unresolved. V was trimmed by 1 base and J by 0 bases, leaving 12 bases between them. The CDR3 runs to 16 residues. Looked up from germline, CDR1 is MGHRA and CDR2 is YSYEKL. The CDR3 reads CASSQASDRPNYGYTF. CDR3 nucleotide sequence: TGCGCCAGCAGCCAAGCTTCAGACCGACCTAACTATGGCTACACCTTC.

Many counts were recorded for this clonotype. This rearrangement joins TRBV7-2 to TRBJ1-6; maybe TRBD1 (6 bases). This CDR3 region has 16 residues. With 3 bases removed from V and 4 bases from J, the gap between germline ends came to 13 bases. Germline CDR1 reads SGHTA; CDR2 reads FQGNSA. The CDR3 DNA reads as TGTGCCAGCAGCTTCCGGACAGAGAGATATAATTCACCCCTCCACTTT. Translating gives CASSFRTERYNSPLHF.

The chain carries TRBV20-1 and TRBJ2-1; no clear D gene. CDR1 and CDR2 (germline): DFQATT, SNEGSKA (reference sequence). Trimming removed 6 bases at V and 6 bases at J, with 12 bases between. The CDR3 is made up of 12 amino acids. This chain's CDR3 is CSAAWGSNEQFF. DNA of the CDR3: TGCAGTGCCGCATGGGGTAGCAATGAGCAGTTCTTC.

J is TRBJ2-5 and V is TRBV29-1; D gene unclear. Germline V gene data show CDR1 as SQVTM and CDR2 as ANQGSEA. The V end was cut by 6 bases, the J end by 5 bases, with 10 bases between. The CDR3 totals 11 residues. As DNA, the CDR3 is TGCAGCGTAACGAGCTCGGAGACCCAGTACTTC. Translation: CSVTSSETQYF.

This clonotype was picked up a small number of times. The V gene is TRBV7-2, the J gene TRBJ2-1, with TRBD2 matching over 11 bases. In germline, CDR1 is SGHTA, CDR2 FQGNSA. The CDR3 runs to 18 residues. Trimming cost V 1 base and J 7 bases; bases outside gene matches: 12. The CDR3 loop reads CASSLGGSGRAVGNEQFF. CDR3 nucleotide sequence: TGTGCCAGCAGCTTAGGAGGTAGCGGGAGGGCCGTGGGGAATGAGCAGTTCTTC.

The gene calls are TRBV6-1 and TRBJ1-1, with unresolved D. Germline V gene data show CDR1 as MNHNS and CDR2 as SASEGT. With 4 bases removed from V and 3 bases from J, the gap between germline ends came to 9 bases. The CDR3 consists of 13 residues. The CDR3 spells CASSVRPDTEAFF. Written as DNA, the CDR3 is TGTGCCAGCAGTGTCCGACCCGACACTGAAGCTTTCTTT.

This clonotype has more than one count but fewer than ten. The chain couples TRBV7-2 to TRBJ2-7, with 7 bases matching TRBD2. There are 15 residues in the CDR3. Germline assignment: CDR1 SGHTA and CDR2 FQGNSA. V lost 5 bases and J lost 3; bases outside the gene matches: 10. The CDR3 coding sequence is TGTGCCAGCAGCCCTAGCGGCGGCTACGACTACGAGCAGTACTTC. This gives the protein CASSPSGGYDYEQYF.

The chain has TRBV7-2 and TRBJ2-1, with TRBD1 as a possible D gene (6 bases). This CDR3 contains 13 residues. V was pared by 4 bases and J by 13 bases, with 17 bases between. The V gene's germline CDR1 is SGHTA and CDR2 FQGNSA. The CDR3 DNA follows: TGTGCCAGCAGCTACCGCCCCAGACAGGAACAGTTCTTC. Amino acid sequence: CASSYRPRQEQFF. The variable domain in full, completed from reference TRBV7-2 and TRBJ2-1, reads GAGVSQSPSNKVTEKGKDVELRCDPISGHTALYWYRQSLGQGLEFLIYFQGNSAPDKSGLPSDRFSAERTGGSVSTLTIQRTQQEDSAVYLCASSYRPRQEQFFGPGTRLTVL.

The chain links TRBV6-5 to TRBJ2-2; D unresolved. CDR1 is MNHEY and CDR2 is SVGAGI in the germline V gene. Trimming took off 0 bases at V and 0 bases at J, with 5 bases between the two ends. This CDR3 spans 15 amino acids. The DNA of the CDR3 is TGTGCCAGCAGTTACTCGTACGCGAACACCGGGGAGCTGTTTTTT. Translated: CASSYSYANTGELFF.

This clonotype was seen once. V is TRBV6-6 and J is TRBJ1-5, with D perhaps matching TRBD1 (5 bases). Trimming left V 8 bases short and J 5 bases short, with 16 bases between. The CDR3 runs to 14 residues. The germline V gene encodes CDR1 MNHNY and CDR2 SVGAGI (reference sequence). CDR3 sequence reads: CASRRVNSDQPQHF. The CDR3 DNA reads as TGTGCCAGCCGCAGGGTTAATAGTGATCAGCCCCAGCATTTT.

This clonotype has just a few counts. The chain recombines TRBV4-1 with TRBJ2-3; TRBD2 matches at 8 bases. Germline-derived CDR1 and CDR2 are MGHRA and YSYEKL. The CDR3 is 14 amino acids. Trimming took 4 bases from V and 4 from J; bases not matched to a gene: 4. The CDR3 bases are TGCGCCAGCAGCCGTCCGGGGGGGGCAGATACGCAGTATTTT. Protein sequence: CASSRPGGADTQYF.

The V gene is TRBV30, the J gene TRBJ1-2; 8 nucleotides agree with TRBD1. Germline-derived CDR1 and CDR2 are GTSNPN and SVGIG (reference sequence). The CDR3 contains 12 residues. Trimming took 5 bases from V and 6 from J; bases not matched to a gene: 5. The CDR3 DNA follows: TGTGCCTGGGACAGGGGCGGCAATGGCTACACCTTC. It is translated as CAWDRGGNGYTF.

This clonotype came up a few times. CDR3 sequence reads: CASSLRAGAYEQFF. The CDR3 DNA follows: TGTGCCAGCAGCTTGAGAGCTGGGGCCTATGAGCAGTTCTTC. The J gene is TRBJ2-1, the V gene TRBV5-5, with D possibly matching TRBD1 (5 bases). Germline V gene lookup returns CDR1 SGHKS and CDR2 YYEKEE (reference sequence). V was cut by 1 base and J by 8 bases, with 13 bases left in between. CDR3 length: 14 amino acids.

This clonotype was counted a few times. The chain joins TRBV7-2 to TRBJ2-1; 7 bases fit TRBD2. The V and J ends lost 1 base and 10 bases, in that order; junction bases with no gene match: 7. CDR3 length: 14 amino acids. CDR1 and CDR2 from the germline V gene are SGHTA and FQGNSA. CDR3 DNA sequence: TGTGCCAGCAGCTTAGGGGGAGGGCAGATAGAGCAGTTCTTC. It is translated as CASSLGGGQIEQFF.

The CDR3 reads CASTGGSNEKLFF. The CDR3, as DNA: TGTGCCAGCACGGGGGGGTCGAATGAAAAACTGTTTTTT. The V call is TRBV6-5, the J call TRBJ1-4, with D possibly being TRBD1 (5 bases). The V gene's germline CDR1 is MNHEY and CDR2 SVGAGI. The CDR3 is 13 amino acids. V lost 7 bases and J lost 5, with 11 bases in between.